A selection of T cell receptor beta chains follows, all from one sample in a study of control samples from healthy donors and cancer patients. The method was immunoSEQ multiplex PCR; TCRdb's version includes in-frame clones alone and lacks a portion of them. This sample yields about 100,000 clones, of which roughly 84% are seen a single time; 15% to 20% belongs to the top ten. The sequencing input was blood. The receptors here all came from a woman between 45 and 65 years old in good health. The CDR3 runs from the conserved cysteine through the conserved F or W. The D gene is left open where the match is weak. Not all rows give a size; the values are once, few, many and, for expanded clones, a class.

D	V	length	J	size	DNA	CDR3
.	TRBV7-2	16	TRBJ2-2	.	TGTGCCAGCAGCTTAGTATCTCGGATGAACACCGGGGAGCTGTTTTTT	CASSLVSRMNTGELFF
TRBD1	TRBV3-1/TRBV3-2	13	TRBJ1-4	.	TGTGCCAGCAGCCAGAGACAGGGGGTAAAACTGTTTTTT	CASSQRQGVKLFF
.	TRBV15	16	TRBJ2-3	.	TGTGCCACCAGCAGAGTCCGAAAGGGGGGCGGGGATACGCAGTATTTT	CATSRVRKGGGDTQYF
.	TRBV2	15	TRBJ2-3	once	TGTGCCAGCAAGAGGGGCGGAGGTGGCACAGATACGCAGTATTTT	CASKRGGGGTDTQYF
.	TRBV27	12	TRBJ1-5	once	TGTGCCAGCGGATTCAGCAATCAGCCCCAGCATTTT	CASGFSNQPQHF
TRBD2	TRBV20-1	16	TRBJ2-1	.	TGCAGTGCTAGTACTAGCGGGAGGGCCCTCGCGAATGAGCAGTTCTTC	CSASTSGRALANEQFF
TRBD2	TRBV18	14	TRBJ2-3	.	TGTGCCACCCTAATAGCGGGAGGCCCAGATACGCAGTATTTT	CATLIAGGPDTQYF
.	TRBV19	12	TRBJ2-2	.	TGTGCCAGCGGAGCTAACACCGGGGAGCTGTTTTTT	CASGANTGELFF
TRBD2	TRBV7-2	14	TRBJ2-5	.	TGTGCCAGCAGCTATTCGCGGGGGGGAGAGACCCAGTACTTC	CASSYSRGGETQYF
.	TRBV19	13	TRBJ1-2	.	TGTGCCAGTAGTATCGGGCCGGGTGCAGGCTACACCTTC	CASSIGPGAGYTF
TRBD2	TRBV25-1	17	TRBJ2-3	.	TGTGCCAGCAGTGACCGAATAACTTTGGCGGGAGCAGATACGCAGTATTTT	CASSDRITLAGADTQYF
TRBD2	TRBV19	15	TRBJ2-2	.	TGTGCCAGTAGTATAACGGGAGGAAACACCGGGGAGCTGTTTTTT	CASSITGGNTGELFF
TRBD1	TRBV18	13	TRBJ1-5	.	TGTGCCAGCTCACCTCAGGGGGACAGGGCCCCGCATTTT	CASSPQGDRAPHF
.	TRBV6-6	15	TRBJ2-1	.	TGTGCCAGCCTTAAGAGAGGAGTCGACTACAATGAGCAGTTCTTC	CASLKRGVDYNEQFF
TRBD2	TRBV7-9	18	TRBJ2-5	.	TGTGCCAGCAGCTTGACGTATGGAACTAGCGGGGCCCCGGAGACCCAGTACTTC	CASSLTYGTSGAPETQYF
.	TRBV9	16	TRBJ2-1	.	TGTGCCAGCAGCGTACTATCGCTAGACACCACCAATGAGCAGTTCTTC	CASSVLSLDTTNEQFF
.	TRBV5-1	16	TRBJ2-2	.	TGCGCCAGCCGTTACTCCGGGACTGGGCACACCGGGGAGCTGTTTTTT	CASRYSGTGHTGELFF
.	TRBV5-1	12	TRBJ1-1	.	TGCGCCAGCAGCTTAGGACGGAATGAAGCTTTCTTT	CASSLGRNEAFF
.	TRBV30	15	TRBJ1-1	.	TGTGCCTGGAGTGTACTGGGGGAGGGGAACACTGAAGCTTTCTTT	CAWSVLGEGNTEAFF
TRBD2	TRBV6-4	16	TRBJ2-1	few	TGTGCCAGCAACGAGAGAGCGGGAGGGCCGAGGAATGAGCAGTTCTTC	CASNERAGGPRNEQFF
TRBD2	TRBV4-2	19	TRBJ2-6	.	TGTGCCAGCAGCCAGTATGGGACTAGCGGGGGCACTGGGGCCAACGTCCTGACTTTC	CASSQYGTSGGTGANVLTF
.	TRBV19	17	TRBJ2-6	.	TGTGCCAGTAACCCCAAGGGGTGGAGCTCTGGGGCCAACGTCCTGACTTTC	CASNPKGWSSGANVLTF
TRBD1	TRBV19	14	TRBJ1-1	.	TGTGCCAGTAGACAAAGGACAGGGACCGCTGAAGCTTTCTTT	CASRQRTGTAEAFF
TRBD1	TRBV11-2	18	TRBJ1-1	.	TGTGCCAGCAGCTTAGATCCGGCAGGGGGCGGCTGGAACACTGAAGCTTTCTTT	CASSLDPAGGGWNTEAFF
.	TRBV7-9	13	TRBJ2-7	.	TGTGCCAGCAGCCAACCCACTGGACTCGAGCAGTACTTC	CASSQPTGLEQYF
.	TRBV18	13	TRBJ1-2	.	TGTGCCAGCTCACCATACGTTTCCTATGGCTACACCTTC	CASSPYVSYGYTF
.	TRBV5-6	15	TRBJ1-1	.	TGTGCCAGCAGCCCGGGCCGGACAGCGAACACTGAAGCTTTCTTT	CASSPGRTANTEAFF
.	TRBV6-5	13	TRBJ1-2	.	TGTGCCAGCAGTTATATGTCCCGCTGGGAATACACCTTC	CASSYMSRWEYTF
.	TRBV27	11	TRBJ2-1	.	TGTGCCTCCCACGCCGGACTTCTACAGTTCTTC	CASHAGLLQFF
.	TRBV4-2	13	TRBJ2-7	.	TGTGCCAGCAGCCAAGAGGCTACTACGAGGGAGTACTTC	CASSQEATTREYF
.	TRBV14	17	TRBJ2-1	.	TGTGCCAGCAGCCAAGGACGGAGGGGTATTGTAGACAATGAGCAGTTCTTC	CASSQGRRGIVDNEQFF
.	TRBV4-1	15	TRBJ1-6	.	TGCGCCAGCAGACCAAAGGTGGGCTGGAATTCACCCCTCCACTTT	CASRPKVGWNSPLHF
.	TRBV29-1	15	TRBJ2-1	.	TGCAGCGTTGAAGTTATACAGGGAGGGCACAATGAGCAGTTCTTC	CSVEVIQGGHNEQFF
TRBD1	TRBV7-2	15	TRBJ1-6	.	TGTGCCAGCAGCTCTCGGACAGGGGAGGGTTCACCCCTCCACTTT	CASSSRTGEGSPLHF
.	TRBV10-3	14	TRBJ1-5	.	TGTGCCAGCAACCCAGGGAATAGCAATCAGCCCCAGCATTTT	CASNPGNSNQPQHF
.	TRBV27	15	TRBJ1-5	once	TGTGCCAGCAGTCCCCGACCCGGACGGGATAAGCCCCAGCATTTT	CASSPRPGRDKPQHF
.	TRBV19	15	TRBJ2-1	.	TGTGCCAGTAGTATCGTCGGGCTGGACAGTGGTGAGCAGTTCTTC	CASSIVGLDSGEQFF
TRBD1	TRBV18	15	TRBJ1-2	.	TGTGCCAGCTCACAAGCGGGACAGGGGGCTGATGGCTACACCTTC	CASSQAGQGADGYTF
TRBD1	TRBV6-5	14	TRBJ2-2	.	TGTGCCACCTCGGGACAGTCGAACACCGGGGAGCTGTTTTTT	CATSGQSNTGELFF
.	TRBV9	14	TRBJ2-6	.	TGTGCCAGCTCCGCATCAACGGGGGCCAACGTCCTGACTTTC	CASSASTGANVLTF
.	TRBV7-2	16	TRBJ2-2	.	TGTGCCAGCAGCCCCCGGCGGAGCGCGAACACCGGGGAGCTGTTTTTT	CASSPRRSANTGELFF
TRBD1	TRBV18	15	TRBJ1-1	once	TGTGCCAGCTCCCGACAGGGGCGAAAGAACACTGAAGCTTTCTTT	CASSRQGRKNTEAFF
TRBD1	TRBV6-4	15	TRBJ2-7	few	TGTGCCAGCAGTGCGATGCAGGGGGCTAGATACGAGCAGTACTTC	CASSAMQGARYEQYF
.	TRBV7-2	11	TRBJ2-7	.	TGTGCCAGCAGCTTAGGTGACAGGCAGTACTTC	CASSLGDRQYF
TRBD1	TRBV18	15	TRBJ2-2	.	TGTGCCAGCTATCCAGGGGGCGCGGCCACCGGGGAGCTGTTTTTT	CASYPGGAATGELFF
TRBD1	TRBV30	17	TRBJ1-1	.	TGTGCCTGGAGTGTACGGGACAGCTTCCCCATGAACACTGAAGCTTTCTTT	CAWSVRDSFPMNTEAFF
.	TRBV5-1	14	TRBJ1-1	.	TGCGCCAGCAAATCCCCCGCGGATGGACTTGAAGCTTTCTTT	CASKSPADGLEAFF
TRBD1	TRBV5-1	18	TRBJ1-5	.	TGCGCCAGCAGCTTGTGGCGGGACAGGGACTCTAGTGATCAGCCCCAGCATTTT	CASSLWRDRDSSDQPQHF
TRBD1	TRBV5-4	16	TRBJ1-4	few	TGTGCCAGCAGCTCCGATGGACAGGGCTCCCTTGAAAAACTGTTTTTT	CASSSDGQGSLEKLFF
TRBD2	TRBV7-8	14	TRBJ2-1	.	TGTGCCAGCAGCTTCGGGACTAGCGGGGGGGCACCGTTCTTC	CASSFGTSGGAPFF
.	TRBV5-6	12	TRBJ1-2	once	TGTGCCAGCAGCTTGTGGCAGGGAGGCTACACCTTC	CASSLWQGGYTF
TRBD1	TRBV4-1	16	TRBJ2-5	.	TGCGCCAGCTCTCAAGGTCCGGGACAGGTCCAAGAGACCCAGTACTTC	CASSQGPGQVQETQYF
TRBD1	TRBV7-3	14	TRBJ2-1	.	TGTGCCAGCAGCCTGGGACAGGGGGCCGTTGAGCAGTTCTTC	CASSLGQGAVEQFF
.	TRBV19	14	TRBJ2-3	.	TGTGCCAGTAGTATCCGAGAGGGGGCAGATACGCAGTATTTT	CASSIREGADTQYF
.	TRBV9	17	TRBJ2-5	.	TGTGCCAGCAGCCCGTCGCACGGGATCTCTACACAAGAGACCCAGTACTTC	CASSPSHGISTQETQYF
.	TRBV5-1	17	TRBJ1-4	.	TGCGCCAGCAGCCCAGCTCGGGACGGCGCAACTAATGAAAAACTGTTTTTT	CASSPARDGATNEKLFF
.	TRBV4-2	12	TRBJ2-3	.	TGTGCCAGCAGCCAAGTCGTAGATACGCAGTATTTT	CASSQVVDTQYF
TRBD1	TRBV6-1	14	TRBJ1-6	.	TGTGCCAGCAGTGAAGTACAGGGGAACTCACCCCTCCACTTT	CASSEVQGNSPLHF
.	TRBV30	10	TRBJ1-2	.	TGTGCCTGGAGTAGGGGAGGCTACACCTTC	CAWSRGGYTF
TRBD1	TRBV14	14	TRBJ1-1	.	TGTGCCAGCAGCCAGGGACAGGGTTACACTGAAGCTTTCTTT	CASSQGQGYTEAFF